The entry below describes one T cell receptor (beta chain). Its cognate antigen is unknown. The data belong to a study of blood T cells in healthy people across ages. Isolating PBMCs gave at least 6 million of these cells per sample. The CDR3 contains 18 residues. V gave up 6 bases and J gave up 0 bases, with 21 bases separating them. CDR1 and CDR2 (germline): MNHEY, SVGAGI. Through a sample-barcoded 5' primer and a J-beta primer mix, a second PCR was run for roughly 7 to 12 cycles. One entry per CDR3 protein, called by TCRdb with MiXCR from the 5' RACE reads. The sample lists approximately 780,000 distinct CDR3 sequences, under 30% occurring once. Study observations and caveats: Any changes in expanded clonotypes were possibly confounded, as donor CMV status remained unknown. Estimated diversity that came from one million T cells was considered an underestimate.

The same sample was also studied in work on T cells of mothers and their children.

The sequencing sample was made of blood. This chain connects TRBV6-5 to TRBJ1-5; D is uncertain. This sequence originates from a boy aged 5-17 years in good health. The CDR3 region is CASSRVSPRAYSNQPQHF. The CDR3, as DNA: TGTGCCAGCAGCCGGGTATCGCCTAGGGCTTATAGCAATCAGCCCCAGCATTTT.